A selection of T cell receptor beta chains follows, all from one sample in a study of beta chain features in type 1 diabetes. Measured with immunoSEQ multiplex PCR; TCRdb has only the in-frame clones, and not every one. The sample includes 640,000 or so clones, around 15% of them seen just once. What was sequenced was naive CD4+ T cells from blood. Receptors originate from a man aged 18 to 29 with type 1 diabetes. Both conserved end residues are part of each CDR3. For some rows the clone size is stated as once, few or many, or as a class when expanded; others skip it.

size: .; V: TRBV4-1; J: TRBJ1-5; CDR3: CASSQDGDGQPQHF
size: .; V: TRBV27; J: TRBJ1-1; CDR3: CASSGLNTEAFF
size: .; V: TRBV4-1; J: TRBJ2-5; CDR3: CASSQAGLAGDQETQYF
size: .; V: TRBV11-2; J: TRBJ2-5; CDR3: CASSIRHGQETQYF
size: .; V: TRBV5-1; J: TRBJ2-3; CDR3: CASSVQRGAAADTQYF
size: .; V: TRBV30; J: TRBJ2-1; CDR3: CAWAKGGSSYNEQFF
size: .; V: TRBV5-1; J: TRBJ2-1; CDR3: CASSLRGGNEQFF
size: .; V: TRBV2; J: TRBJ2-5; CDR3: CASSESSGGTQYF
size: .; V: TRBV5-1; J: TRBJ1-1; CDR3: CASSWGNTEAFF
size: .; V: TRBV5-1; J: TRBJ2-3; CDR3: CASSFTPGLAGEGYTQYF
size: few; V: TRBV18; J: TRBJ2-3; CDR3: CASSPLQGGNAQYF
size: few; V: TRBV19; J: TRBJ1-6; CDR3: CASSIQGSSYNSPLHF
size: .; V: TRBV30; J: TRBJ1-4; CDR3: CAWTGQGNEKLFF
size: .; V: TRBV27; J: TRBJ1-6; CDR3: CASSLGSSNSPLHF
size: .; V: TRBV27; J: TRBJ2-1; CDR3: CASSSPSTGGPYDEQFF
size: .; V: TRBV11-2; J: TRBJ2-7; CDR3: CASSWGPQFYEQYF
size: few; V: TRBV2; J: TRBJ2-1; CDR3: CADSGDLNNEQFF
size: .; V: TRBV5-1; J: TRBJ2-7; CDR3: CASSPEDGHSEQYF
size: .; V: TRBV4-1; J: TRBJ1-2; CDR3: CASSHPRGQGPEDGYTF
size: few; V: TRBV27; J: TRBJ1-5; CDR3: CASSAVATNQPQHF
size: few; V: TRBV7-2; J: TRBJ2-7; CDR3: CASSLVYEQYF
size: .; V: TRBV7-9; J: TRBJ1-1; CDR3: CASSLAGGRAFF